A selection of T cell receptor beta chains follows, all from one sample in a study of cytomegalovirus exposure and HLA in healthy donors. The repertoire was sequenced with immunoSEQ multiplex PCR; TCRdb's copy has only in-frame clones and lacks some. Altogether roughly 84,000 clones are present, around 80% being singletons, with the ten largest covering 13%. The source material was PBMCs. The receptors shown here come from a human donor in good health. Each CDR3 is given without its conserved first and last residue.

>TRBJ2-2|TRBV5-4
ASSSEVNTGELF
>TRBJ2-7|TRBV25-1
ASTPTSTVYEQY
>TRBJ1-5|TRBV5-1
ASSPNGGQPQH
>TRBJ1-4|TRBV6-5
ASSYSTVLNEKLF
>TRBJ1-6|TRBV10-3
AIRGDSSPPLH
>TRBJ1-1|TRBV18
ASSPLTGALGTEAF
>TRBJ2-3|TRBV29-1
SVKRGGTDTQY
>TRBJ2-5|TRBV18
ASSREGGETQY
>TRBJ1-5|TRBV9
ASSGTGAFGQPQH
>TRBJ1-3|TRBV30
AWAGQGEAGNTIY
>TRBJ1-4|TRBV6-5
ASSEQGLEKLF
>TRBJ1-1|TRBV13
ASSHGDLNTEAF
>TRBJ1-2|TRBV6-6
ASSNPDGYT
>TRBJ2-4|TRBV29-1
SVEEVIAGAKNIQY
>TRBJ1-1|TRBV5-4
ASSLADTEAF
>TRBJ2-5|TRBV20-1
SAPAGETQY